These T cell receptor beta chains were read from a single sample in a study of breast tumors, draining lymph nodes, adjacent tissues. TCRdb passed the multiplex PCR reads through MiXCR, listing each CDR3 protein once. This sample has about 66,000 distinct CDR3 sequences, with roughly two fifths found just once. Sequenced input: breast tumor tissue. These receptors were taken from a female donor with breast cancer. Some clones in this sample may be carry-over from other donors' samples. CDR3s include the opening cysteine and the closing phenylalanine or tryptophan. The D gene is left open where the match is weak. Part of the rows lack a size; the others show once, few, many or a class for expanded clones.

14 TRBJ2-7 TRBV12-3/TRBV12-4 TRBD2 NA CVSSYSGGSYEQYF TGTGTCAGCAGCTACAGCGGGGGTTCCTACGAGCAGTACTTC
14 TRBJ1-3 TRBV9 NA NA CASSHPGEGNTIYF TGTGCCAGCAGCCACCCAGGGGAAGGAAACACCATATATTTT
12 TRBJ1-5 TRBV7-7 NA NA CASSFVGETQHF TGTGCTAGCAGCTTTGTAGGGGAGACCCAGCATTTT
15 TRBJ1-2 TRBV2 NA NA CASSEHRSLYSGNTF TGTGCCAGCAGTGAGCACCGCAGCCTTTACTCTGGAAACACCTTC
12 TRBJ2-3 TRBV6-2/TRBV6-3 NA many CASNPLLDTQYF TGTGCCAGCAATCCCCTGCTAGATACGCAGTATTTT
14 TRBJ2-7 TRBV7-9 TRBD1 NA CASSFVTGRDEQYF TGTGCCAGCAGCTTTGTGACAGGGCGCGACGAGCAGTACTTC
13 TRBJ2-7 TRBV2 TRBD1 many CASSERDRGPQYF TGTGCCAGCAGCGAAAGGGACAGGGGGCCGCAGTACTTC
15 TRBJ1-5 TRBV2 NA NA CASSDVRGYNQPQRF TGTGCCAGCAGTGACGTCAGGGGTTACAATCAGCCCCAGCGTTTT
11 TRBJ2-1 TRBV20-1 TRBD2 many CSARGGNEQFF TGCAGTGCTAGGGGGGGGAACGAGCAGTTCTTC
16 TRBJ2-2 TRBV20-1 TRBD1 many CSATGIRDRNTGELFF TGCAGTGCTACGGGAATCCGGGACAGGAACACCGGGGAGCTGTTTTTT
17 TRBJ1-1 TRBV3-1 NA few CASSQFAGGSVNTEAFF TGTGCCAGCAGCCAATTCGCGGGGGGCTCGGTGAACACTGAAGCTTTCTTT